Shown below are 13 T cell receptor beta chains from a single sample sequenced in a study of breast tumors, draining lymph nodes, adjacent tissues. TCRdb independently ran MiXCR on the multiplex PCR reads; one entry per CDR3 protein. The data show approximately 150,000 distinct CDR3 sequences, about 33% seen once. Axillary draining lymph nodes of breast cancer patients supplied the node samples. The specimen was axillary lymph node tissue. The receptors were gathered from a female donor with breast cancer. Some clones in this sample may be carry-over from other donors' samples.

As regards this clonotype: With a much larger clone just one base away, this may be a read error. The chain employs TRBV9 and TRBJ1-4; perhaps TRBD1 as D (5 bases). Germline CDR1 SGDLS, CDR2 YYNGEE. V was shortened by 3 bases and J by 12 bases, with 18 bases between the two germline ends. The length of the CDR3 is 14 residues. The CDR3 DNA follows: TGTGCCAGCAGCGCGGGGCCAACGGGGGAAGAACTGTTTTTT. It yields the protein CASSAGPTGEELFF.

This clonotype was recorded at least ten times. The genes are TRBV11-3 and TRBJ2-3, with no clear D. This CDR3 region has 14 residues. Trimming left V 1 base short and J 3 bases short, with 8 bases between. Germline lookup yields CDR1 SGHNT and CDR2 YENEEA. CDR3: CASSLGTNTDTQYF. CDR3 DNA: TGTGCCAGCAGCTTAGGGACCAATACAGATACGCAGTATTTT.

This clonotype was counted many times. This rearrangement joins TRBV6-5 to TRBJ2-1; D might be TRBD2 (7 bases). Germline CDR1 MNHEY, CDR2 SVGAGI. The V end was cut by 2 bases, the J end by 10 bases, with 15 bases between. CDR3 length equals 14 residues. The CDR3 here is CASSYRGGMGEQFF. The CDR3 coding sequence is TGTGCCAGCAGTTACAGGGGGGGGATGGGCGAGCAGTTCTTC.

With regard to this clonotype: Mismatch with germline at one junction end may stem from a read error. J is TRBJ2-7 and V is TRBV7-2, with D possibly called TRBD1 or TRBD2 (5 bases each). From germline, CDR1 is SGHTA and CDR2 FQGNSA. There are 14 residues in the CDR3. For the CDR3, the DNA is TGCGCCAGCAGCTTAGCGCAGGGTATATACGAGCAGTACTTC. Translation gives CASSLAQGIYEQYF.

This chain joins TRBV7-8 and TRBJ1-1; 7 bases fit TRBD1. Per the germline V gene, CDR1 is SGHVS and CDR2 is FQNEAQ. This CDR3 region has 15 residues. V lost 5 bases to trimming and J lost 0 bases; unmatched junction nucleotides: 6. CDR3 bases: TGTGCCAGCAGCCCTGCGGACAGGTTGAACACTGAAGCTTTCTTT. This translates into CASSPADRLNTEAFF. Together with reference TRBV7-8 and TRBJ1-1, the CDR3 gives the full variable domain: GAGVSQSPRYKVAKRGQDVALRCDPISGHVSLFWYQQALGQGPEFLTYFQNEAQLDKSGLPSDRFFAERPEGSVSTLKIQRTQQEDSAVYLCASSPADRLNTEAFFGQGTRLTVV.

This clonotype was found many times. This sequence joins TRBV12-3 or TRBV12-4 and TRBJ2-3, with 8 positions matching TRBD2. The CDR3 is made up of 17 amino acids. V lost 5 bases, J lost 0 bases, and 10 bases stayed unmatched. The CDR3 here is CASSPIGLATSTDTQYF. In DNA, the CDR3 is TGTGCCAGCAGTCCGATTGGACTAGCAACTAGCACAGATACGCAGTATTTT.

A note on this clonotype: This may stem from a read error, because a much larger clone lies one nucleotide away. CDR3: CASSAGQGNHPQHF. The CDR3 nucleotides read TGCGCCAGCAGCGCCGGACAGGGGAATCACCCCCAGCATTTT. The chain combines TRBV5-1 with TRBJ1-5, with 9 bases aligning to TRBD1. The CDR3 consists of 14 residues. Germline loops: CDR1 SGHRS, CDR2 YFSETQ.

With regard to this clonotype: Compared with germline, one end of the junction differs, possibly owing to a read error. The gene calls are TRBV20-1 and TRBJ1-5; the D is unclear. Germline-derived CDR1 and CDR2 are DFQATT and SNEGSKA (reference sequence). CDR3 size: 12 residues. In nucleotides, the CDR3 is TGCGGTGCTAGATTAGGCGATCAGCCCCAGCATTTT. The encoded protein is CGARLGDQPQHF.

This clonotype appeared many times. The V gene is TRBV3-1, the J gene TRBJ2-1; D is perhaps TRBD2 (6 bases). Germline V gene lookup returns CDR1 LGHDT and CDR2 YNNKEL (reference sequence). V lost 4 bases and J 12 bases, leaving 10 bases between the germline ends. The CDR3 sequence is 11 residues long. In DNA, the CDR3 is TGTGCCAGCAGCCGCCGGGGAGGGCAGTTCTTC. Protein: CASSRRGGQFF.

This sequence joins TRBV25-1 and TRBJ2-2; 9 nucleotides agree with TRBD1. This CDR3 is built from 16 residues. Germline V lookup: CDR1 MGHDK, CDR2 SYGVNS. V lost 5 bases, J lost 1 base, and 5 bases stayed unmatched. CDR3 sequence: CASSFRTGENTGELFF. CDR3 DNA sequence: TGTGCCAGCAGTTTCCGGACAGGGGAGAACACCGGGGAGCTGTTTTTT.

This clonotype has ten or more counts. V usage is TRBV12-3 or TRBV12-4 and J usage is TRBJ2-5, with D perhaps TRBD2 (5 bases). The CDR3 is 13 residues long. Deletions cut 7 bases from V and 7 bases from J, with 16 bases between. The CDR3, as DNA: TGTGCCAGCACCCTACGTGCCGCGGGGACCCAGTACTTC. Its protein is CASTLRAAGTQYF.

This clonotype has at least ten counts. The chain uses TRBV11-1 and TRBJ2-7; D uncertain. Deletions cut 1 base from V and 0 bases from J, with 10 bases between. In germline, CDR1 is SGHAT, CDR2 FQDESV (reference sequence). This CDR3 has 15 residues. In DNA, the CDR3 is TGTGCCAGCAGCTTAGTGGCAGGTCCCTCCTACGAGCAGTACTTC. As protein: CASSLVAGPSYEQYF.

This clonotype was observed at least ten times. This chain joins TRBV28 and TRBJ2-3; 7 bases agree with TRBD2. Trimming cost V 3 bases and J 2 bases; bases outside gene matches: 2. Germline CDR1 MDHEN, CDR2 SYDVKM. This CDR3 has 14 amino acids. DNA for the CDR3: TGTGCCAGCAGTTTGGGGGGGGTCACAGATACGCAGTATTTT. Its protein product is CASSLGGVTDTQYF.